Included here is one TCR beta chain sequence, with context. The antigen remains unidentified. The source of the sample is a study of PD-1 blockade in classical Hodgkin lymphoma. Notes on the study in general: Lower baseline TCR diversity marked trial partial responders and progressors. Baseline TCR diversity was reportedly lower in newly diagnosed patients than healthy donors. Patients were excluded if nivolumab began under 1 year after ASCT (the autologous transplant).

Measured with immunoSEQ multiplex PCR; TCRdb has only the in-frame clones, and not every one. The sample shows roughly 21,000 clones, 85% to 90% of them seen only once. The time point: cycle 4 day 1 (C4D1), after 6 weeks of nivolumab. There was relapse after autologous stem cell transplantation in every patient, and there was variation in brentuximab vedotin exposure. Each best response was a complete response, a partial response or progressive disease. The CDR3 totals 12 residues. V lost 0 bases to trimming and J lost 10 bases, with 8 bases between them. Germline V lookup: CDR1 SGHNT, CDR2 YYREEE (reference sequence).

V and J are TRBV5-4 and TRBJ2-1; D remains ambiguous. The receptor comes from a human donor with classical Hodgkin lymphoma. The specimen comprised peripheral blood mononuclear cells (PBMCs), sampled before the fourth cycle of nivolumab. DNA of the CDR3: TGTGCCAGCAGCTTGGAGGCAAGGGAGCAGTTCTTC. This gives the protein CASSLEAREQFF. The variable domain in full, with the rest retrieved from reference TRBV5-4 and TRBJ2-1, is ETGVTQSPTHLIKTRGQQVTLRCSSQSGHNTVSWYQQALGQGPQFIFQYYREEENGRGNFPPRFSGLQFPNYSSELNVNALELDDSALYLCASSLEAREQFFGPGTRLTVL.